Presented here are 5 T cell receptor beta chains from one specimen sequenced in a study of T cell responses to AZD1222 COVID-19 vaccine. Assay: immunoSEQ multiplex PCR; the TCRdb copy retains only in-frame clones and omits some. The sample gives approximately 97,000 clones, roughly 84% of which show up once; about 17% is in the top ten. The input for sequencing was peripheral blood, taken on day 0 of AZD1222 vaccination. The source of these receptors is an adult in good health.

V and J are TRBV9 and TRBJ1-2; unclear D gene. Trimming left V 0 bases short and J 7 bases short, with 7 bases between. The CDR3 covers 12 residues. Germline V CDR1 and CDR2: SGDLS, YYNGEE. CDR3 sequence: CASSVDVGGYTF. The CDR3 nucleotides are TGTGCCAGCAGCGTAGATGTCGGTGGCTACACCTTC.

In its sample, this clone was seen a few times. J is TRBJ1-2 and V is TRBV6-5, with a weak D call TRBD1 (5 bases). Germline assignment: CDR1 MNHEY and CDR2 SVGAGI. Trimming cost V 11 bases and J 2 bases, with 12 bases left between them. CDR3 size: 12 residues. CDR3 sequence reads: CAGGGENYGYTF. In DNA, the CDR3 is TGTGCCGGTGGAGGGGAGAACTATGGCTACACCTTC.

This rearrangement joins TRBV2 to TRBJ1-3; TRBD1 matches at 9 bases. CDR3 size: 15 residues. V was clipped by 6 bases and J by 8 bases; unmatched bases: 11. Germline values: CDR1 SNHLY, CDR2 FYNNEI. The chain's CDR3 is CASSGTGLLSDTIYF. In nucleotides, the CDR3 is TGTGCCAGCAGCGGGACAGGGTTGTTGTCGGACACCATATATTTT.

In nucleotides, the CDR3 is TGCAGCGTTCAGGGGGCGGATGGCTACACCTTC. Its translation: CSVQGADGYTF. V usage is TRBV29-1 and J usage is TRBJ1-2; 8 nucleotides match TRBD1. CDR3 length: 11 amino acids. After removal of 5 bases from V and 6 bases from J, the junction contained 2 bases not matched to a gene. The germline V gene encodes CDR1 SQVTM and CDR2 ANQGSEA.

In its sample, this clone was seen once. The V call is TRBV28, the J call TRBJ2-3, with D possibly matching TRBD2 (6 bases). Per the germline V gene, CDR1 is MDHEN and CDR2 is SYDVKM. CDR3 length equals 14 residues. V gave up 5 bases and J gave up 4 bases, with 13 bases separating them. In DNA, the CDR3 is TGTGCCAGCAGTCCACCGGGAGAAGCAGATACGCAGTATTTT. Translating gives CASSPPGEADTQYF.